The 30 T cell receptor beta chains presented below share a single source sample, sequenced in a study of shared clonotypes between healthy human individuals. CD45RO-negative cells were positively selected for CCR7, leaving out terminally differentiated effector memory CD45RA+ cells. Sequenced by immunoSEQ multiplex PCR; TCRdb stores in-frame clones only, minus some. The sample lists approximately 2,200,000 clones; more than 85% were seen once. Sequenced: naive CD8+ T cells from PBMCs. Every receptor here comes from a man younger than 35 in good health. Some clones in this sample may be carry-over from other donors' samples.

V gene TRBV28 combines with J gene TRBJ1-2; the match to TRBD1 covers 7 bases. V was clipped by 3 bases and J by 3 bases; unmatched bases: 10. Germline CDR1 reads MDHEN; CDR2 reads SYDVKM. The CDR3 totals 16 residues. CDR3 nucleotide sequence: TGTGCCAGCAGTTTTTCCCCCAGACAGGGCCACTATGGCTACACCTTC. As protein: CASSFSPRQGHYGYTF.

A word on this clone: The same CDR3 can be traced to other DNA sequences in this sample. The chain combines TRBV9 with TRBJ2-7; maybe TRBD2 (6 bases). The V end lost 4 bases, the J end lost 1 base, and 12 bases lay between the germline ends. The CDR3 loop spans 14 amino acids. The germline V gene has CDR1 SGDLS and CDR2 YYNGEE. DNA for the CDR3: TGTGCCAGCAGCCCCGGCCGGGGGTCCTACGAGCAGTACTTC. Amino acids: CASSPGRGSYEQYF.

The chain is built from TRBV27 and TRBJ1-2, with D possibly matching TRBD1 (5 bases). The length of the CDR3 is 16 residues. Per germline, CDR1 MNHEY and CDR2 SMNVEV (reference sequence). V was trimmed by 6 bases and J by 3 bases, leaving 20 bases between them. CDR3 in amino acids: CASSVRGTEDHYGYTF. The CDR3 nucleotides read TGTGCCAGCAGCGTGCGGGGGACGGAGGACCACTATGGCTACACCTTC.

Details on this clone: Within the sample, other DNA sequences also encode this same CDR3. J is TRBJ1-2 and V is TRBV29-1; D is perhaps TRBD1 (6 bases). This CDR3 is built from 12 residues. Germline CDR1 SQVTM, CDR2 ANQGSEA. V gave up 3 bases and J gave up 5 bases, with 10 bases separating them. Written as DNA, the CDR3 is TGCAGCGTTGACAGGGGTTGGTATGGCTACACCTTC. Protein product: CSVDRGWYGYTF.

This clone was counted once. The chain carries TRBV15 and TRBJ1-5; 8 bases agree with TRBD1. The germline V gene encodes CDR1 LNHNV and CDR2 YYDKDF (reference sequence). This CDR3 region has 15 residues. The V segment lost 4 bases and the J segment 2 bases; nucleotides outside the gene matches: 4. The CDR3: CATSIGQGGNQPQHF. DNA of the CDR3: TGTGCCACCAGCATCGGACAGGGAGGCAATCAGCCCCAGCATTTT.

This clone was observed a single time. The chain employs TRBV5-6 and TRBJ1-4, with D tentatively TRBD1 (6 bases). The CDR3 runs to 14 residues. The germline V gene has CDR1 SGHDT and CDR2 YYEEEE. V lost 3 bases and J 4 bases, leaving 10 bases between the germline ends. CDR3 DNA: TGTGCCAGCAGCTCCCGGACAGATAATGAAAAACTGTTTTTT. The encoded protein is CASSSRTDNEKLFF.

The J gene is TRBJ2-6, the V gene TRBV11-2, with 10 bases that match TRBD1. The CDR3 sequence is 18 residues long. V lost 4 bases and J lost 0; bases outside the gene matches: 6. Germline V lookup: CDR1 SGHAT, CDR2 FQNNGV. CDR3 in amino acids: CASSYGQGGLSGANVLTF. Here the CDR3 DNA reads TGTGCCAGCAGCTATGGACAGGGGGGCCTCTCTGGGGCCAACGTCCTGACTTTC.

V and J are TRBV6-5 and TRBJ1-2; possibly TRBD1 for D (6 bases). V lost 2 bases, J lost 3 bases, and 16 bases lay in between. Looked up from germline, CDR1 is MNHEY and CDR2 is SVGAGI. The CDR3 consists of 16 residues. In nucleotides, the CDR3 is TGTGCCAGCAGTTACACAGGACAGTCTTTGGACTATGGCTACACCTTC. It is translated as CASSYTGQSLDYGYTF.

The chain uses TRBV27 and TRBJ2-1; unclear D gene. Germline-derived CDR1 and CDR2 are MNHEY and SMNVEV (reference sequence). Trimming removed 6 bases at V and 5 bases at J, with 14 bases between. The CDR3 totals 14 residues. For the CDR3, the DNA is TGTGCCAGCAGCTCCTATGGAAGTAACAATGAGCAGTTCTTC. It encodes CASSSYGSNNEQFF.

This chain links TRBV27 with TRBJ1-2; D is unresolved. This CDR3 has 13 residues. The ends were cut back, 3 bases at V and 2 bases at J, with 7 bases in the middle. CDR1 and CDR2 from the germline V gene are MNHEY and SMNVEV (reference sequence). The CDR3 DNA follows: TGTGCCAGCAGTTTTCGTCTAAACTATGGCTACACCTTC. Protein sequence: CASSFRLNYGYTF.

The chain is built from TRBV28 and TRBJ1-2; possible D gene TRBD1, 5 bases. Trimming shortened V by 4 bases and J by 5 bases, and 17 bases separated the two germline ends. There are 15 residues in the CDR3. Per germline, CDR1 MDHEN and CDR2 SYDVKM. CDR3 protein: CASSWPAAGEYGYTF. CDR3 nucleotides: TGTGCCAGCAGTTGGCCCGCGGCGGGGGAATATGGCTACACCTTC.

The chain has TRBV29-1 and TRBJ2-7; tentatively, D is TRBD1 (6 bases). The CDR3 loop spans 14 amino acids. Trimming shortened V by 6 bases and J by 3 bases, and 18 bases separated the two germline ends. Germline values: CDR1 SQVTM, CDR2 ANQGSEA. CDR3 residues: CSVLLQGPRYEQYF. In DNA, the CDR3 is TGCAGCGTGTTATTACAGGGACCCCGCTACGAGCAGTACTTC.

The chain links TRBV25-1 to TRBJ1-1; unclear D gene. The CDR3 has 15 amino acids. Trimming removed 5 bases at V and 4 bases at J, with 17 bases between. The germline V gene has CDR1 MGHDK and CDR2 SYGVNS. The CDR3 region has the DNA TGTGCCAGCAGTTACGTGCGTCTATGGGGCACTGAAGCTTTCTTT. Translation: CASSYVRLWGTEAFF.

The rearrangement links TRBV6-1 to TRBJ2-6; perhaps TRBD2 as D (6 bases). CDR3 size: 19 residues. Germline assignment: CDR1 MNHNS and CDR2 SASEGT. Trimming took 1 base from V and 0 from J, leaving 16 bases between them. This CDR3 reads CASSEGPRGLGSGANVLTF. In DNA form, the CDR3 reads TGTGCCAGCAGTGAAGGGCCGCGGGGTTTGGGCTCTGGGGCCAACGTCCTGACTTTC.

The CDR3 DNA is TGTGCCAGCTCCTTGGGTACCGGGACAGGCTACAATGAGCAGTTCTTC. This sequence encodes CASSLGTGTGYNEQFF. The V and J genes are TRBV18 and TRBJ2-1; TRBD1 agrees at 8 bases. CDR1 and CDR2 (germline): KGHSH, LQKENI. J lost 3 bases, V lost 6 bases, and 10 bases had no gene match. The CDR3 has 16 amino acids.

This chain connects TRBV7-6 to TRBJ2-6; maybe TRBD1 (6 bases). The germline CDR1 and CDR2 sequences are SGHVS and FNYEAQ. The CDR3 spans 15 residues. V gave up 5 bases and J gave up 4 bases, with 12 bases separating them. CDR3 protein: CASSRGQPGANVLTF. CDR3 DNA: TGTGCCAGCAGCCGTGGACAGCCGGGGGCCAACGTCCTGACTTTC. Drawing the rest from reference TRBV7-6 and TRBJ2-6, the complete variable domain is GAGVSQSPRYKVTKRGQDVALRCDPISGHVSLYWYRQALGQGPEFLTYFNYEAQQDKSGLPNDRFSAERPEGSISTLTIQRTEQRDSAMYRCASSRGQPGANVLTFGAGSRLTVL.

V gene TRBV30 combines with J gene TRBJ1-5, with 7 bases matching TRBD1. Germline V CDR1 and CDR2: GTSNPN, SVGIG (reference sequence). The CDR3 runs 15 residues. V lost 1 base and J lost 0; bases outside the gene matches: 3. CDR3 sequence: CAWSARTGSNQPQHF. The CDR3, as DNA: TGTGCCTGGAGTGCACGGACAGGTAGCAATCAGCCCCAGCATTTT. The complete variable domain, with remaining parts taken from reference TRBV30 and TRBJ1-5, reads SQTIHQWPATLVQPVGSPLSLECTVEGTSNPNLYWYRQAAGRGLQLLFYSVGIGQISSEVPQNLSASRPQDRQFILSSKKLLLSDSGFYLCAWSARTGSNQPQHFGDGTRLSIL.

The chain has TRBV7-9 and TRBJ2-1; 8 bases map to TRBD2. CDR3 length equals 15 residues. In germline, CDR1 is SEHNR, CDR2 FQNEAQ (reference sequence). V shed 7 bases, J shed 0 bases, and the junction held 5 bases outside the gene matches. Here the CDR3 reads CASIASGSSYNEQFF. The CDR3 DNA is TGTGCCAGCATAGCTAGCGGGTCCTCCTACAATGAGCAGTTCTTC.

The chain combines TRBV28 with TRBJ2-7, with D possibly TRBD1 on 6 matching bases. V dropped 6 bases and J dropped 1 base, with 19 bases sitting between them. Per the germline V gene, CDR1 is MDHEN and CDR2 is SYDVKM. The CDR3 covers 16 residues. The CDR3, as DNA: TGTGCCAGCAGCCCCGAGCAGGGGAGCTTTTCCTACGAGCAGTACTTC. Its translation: CASSPEQGSFSYEQYF.

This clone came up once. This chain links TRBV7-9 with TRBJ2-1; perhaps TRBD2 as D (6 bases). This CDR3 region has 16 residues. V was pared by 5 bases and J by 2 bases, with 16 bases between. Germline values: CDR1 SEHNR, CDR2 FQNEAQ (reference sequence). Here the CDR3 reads CASSPRLANPYNEQFF. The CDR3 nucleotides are TGTGCCAGCAGCCCGAGGCTAGCGAACCCCTACAATGAGCAGTTCTTC.

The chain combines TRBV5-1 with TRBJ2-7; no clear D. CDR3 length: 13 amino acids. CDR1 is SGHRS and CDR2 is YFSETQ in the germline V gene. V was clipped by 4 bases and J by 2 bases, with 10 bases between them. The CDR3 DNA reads TGCGCCAGCAGCCCGGGCCCAACCTACGAGCAGTACTTC. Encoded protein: CASSPGPTYEQYF.

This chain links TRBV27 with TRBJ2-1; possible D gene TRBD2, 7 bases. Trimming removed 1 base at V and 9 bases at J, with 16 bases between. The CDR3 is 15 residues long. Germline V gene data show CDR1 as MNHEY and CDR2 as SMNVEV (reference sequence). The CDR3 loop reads CASSLLVRGASEQFF. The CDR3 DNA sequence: TGTGCCAGCAGTTTATTAGTACGGGGGGCCAGTGAGCAGTTCTTC.

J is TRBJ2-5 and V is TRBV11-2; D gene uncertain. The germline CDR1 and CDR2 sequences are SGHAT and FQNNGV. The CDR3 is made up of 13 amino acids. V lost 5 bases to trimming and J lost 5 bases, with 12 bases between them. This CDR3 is CASSRPQGETQYF. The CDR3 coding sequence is TGTGCCAGCAGCCGTCCCCAAGGGGAGACCCAGTACTTC.

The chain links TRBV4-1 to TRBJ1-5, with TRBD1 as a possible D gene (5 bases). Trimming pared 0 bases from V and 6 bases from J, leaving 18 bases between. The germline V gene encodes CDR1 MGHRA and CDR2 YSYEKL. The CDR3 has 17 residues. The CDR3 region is CASSQDGGTRLGQPQHF. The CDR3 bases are TGCGCCAGCAGCCAAGACGGTGGGACTCGGCTTGGTCAGCCCCAGCATTTT.

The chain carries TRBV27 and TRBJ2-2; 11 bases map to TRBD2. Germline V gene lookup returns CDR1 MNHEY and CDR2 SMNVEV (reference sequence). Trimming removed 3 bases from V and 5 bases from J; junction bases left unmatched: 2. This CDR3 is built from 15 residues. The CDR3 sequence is CASSFGTSGTGELFF. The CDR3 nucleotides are TGTGCCAGCAGTTTCGGGACTAGCGGAACCGGGGAGCTGTTTTTT.

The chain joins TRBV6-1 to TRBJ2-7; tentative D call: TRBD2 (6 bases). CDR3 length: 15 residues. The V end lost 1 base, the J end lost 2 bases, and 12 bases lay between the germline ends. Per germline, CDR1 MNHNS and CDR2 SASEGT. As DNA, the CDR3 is TGTGCCAGCAGTGAAGGTACCGCGGGAACCTACGAGCAGTACTTC. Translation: CASSEGTAGTYEQYF.

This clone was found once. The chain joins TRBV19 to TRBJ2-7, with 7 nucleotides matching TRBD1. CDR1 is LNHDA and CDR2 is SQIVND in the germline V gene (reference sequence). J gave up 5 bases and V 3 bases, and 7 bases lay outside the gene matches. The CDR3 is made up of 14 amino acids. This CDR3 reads CASSIDPTGNEQYF. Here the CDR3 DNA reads TGTGCCAGTAGTATCGACCCGACAGGGAACGAGCAGTACTTC.

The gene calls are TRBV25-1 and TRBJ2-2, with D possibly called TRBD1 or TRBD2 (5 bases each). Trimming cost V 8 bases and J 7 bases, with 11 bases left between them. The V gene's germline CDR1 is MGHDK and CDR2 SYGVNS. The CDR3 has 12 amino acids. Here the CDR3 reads CASWGRDGELFF. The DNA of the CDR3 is TGTGCCAGCTGGGGACGGGACGGGGAGCTGTTTTTT.

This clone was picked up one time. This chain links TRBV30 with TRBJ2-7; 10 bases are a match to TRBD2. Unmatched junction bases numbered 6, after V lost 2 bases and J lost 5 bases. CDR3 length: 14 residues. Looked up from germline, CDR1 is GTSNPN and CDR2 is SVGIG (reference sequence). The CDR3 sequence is CAWSLLAGSDEQYF. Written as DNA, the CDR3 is TGTGCCTGGAGTCTACTAGCGGGATCCGACGAGCAGTACTTC.

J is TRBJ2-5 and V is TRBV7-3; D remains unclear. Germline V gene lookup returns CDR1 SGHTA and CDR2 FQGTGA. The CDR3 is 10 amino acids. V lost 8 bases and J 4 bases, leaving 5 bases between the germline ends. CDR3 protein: CASFVETQYF. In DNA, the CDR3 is TGTGCCAGCTTCGTAGAGACCCAGTACTTC.